One sample yielded the 18 T cell receptor beta chains listed below, sequenced in a study of cytotoxic CD8 clonotypes in ibrutinib-treated CLL. Measured with immunoSEQ multiplex PCR; TCRdb has only the in-frame clones, and not every one. The sample includes tens of thousands of clones, 75% to 90% of them seen just once. The material was PBMCs, obtained after 24 months of ibrutinib treatment. The origin of the receptors is a human donor with chronic lymphocytic leukemia.

The rearrangement joins TRBV7-2 to TRBJ2-5; 10 bases are a match to TRBD2. Germline lookup yields CDR1 SGHTA and CDR2 FQGNSA. V lost 2 bases to trimming and J lost 4 bases; unmatched junction nucleotides: 7. The CDR3 consists of 16 residues. Written as DNA, the CDR3 is TGTGCCAGCAGCTTACGGGGAAGCGGGAGGGCAGAGACCCAGTACTTC. Translating gives CASSLRGSGRAETQYF.

The rearrangement joins TRBV28 to TRBJ1-5; no reliable D call. With 2 bases removed from V and 8 bases from J, the gap between germline ends came to 10 bases. The CDR3 consists of 13 residues. CDR1 is MDHEN and CDR2 is SYDVKM in the germline V gene. The CDR3 loop is CASSLPSREPQHF. The DNA for the CDR3 is TGTGCCAGCAGTTTACCTAGCCGGGAGCCCCAGCATTTT.

The J gene is TRBJ1-3, the V gene TRBV20-1; no reliable D call. Trimming pared 6 bases from V and 5 bases from J, leaving 8 bases between. CDR1 and CDR2 from the germline V gene are DFQATT and SNEGSKA (reference sequence). The CDR3 is made up of 11 amino acids. The CDR3 DNA is TGCAGTGCAATAGATAGAAACACCATATATTTT. It specifies CSAIDRNTIYF.

The chain carries TRBV6-5 and TRBJ1-5; D may be TRBD1 (6 bases). V lost 6 bases, J lost 9 bases, and 18 bases lay in between. Looked up from germline, CDR1 is MNHEY and CDR2 is SVGAGI. The CDR3 has 14 residues. CDR3 nucleotides: TGTGCCAGCAGCCCCCGGACAGATTTCTGGCCCCAGCATTTT. Protein product: CASSPRTDFWPQHF.

The chain carries TRBV18 and TRBJ2-1; 11 bases map to TRBD1. The germline CDR1 and CDR2 sequences are KGHSH and LQKENI. The CDR3 extends over 15 amino acids. V shed 5 bases and J 2 bases; nucleotides not matched to a gene: 2. This chain's CDR3 is CASSGDRGAYNEQFF. DNA for the CDR3: TGTGCCAGCTCAGGGGACAGGGGGGCCTACAATGAGCAGTTCTTC.

This chain links TRBV7-9 with TRBJ2-2; D is ambiguous. This CDR3 spans 17 amino acids. Germline-derived CDR1 and CDR2 are SEHNR and FQNEAQ (reference sequence). V was shortened by 0 bases and J by 4 bases, with 15 bases between the two germline ends. CDR3 nucleotides: TGTGCCAGCAGCTTAGCGCTTCGGGTTAGCCGCACCGGGGAGCTGTTTTTT. Encoded protein: CASSLALRVSRTGELFF.

The chain couples TRBV12-5 to TRBJ1-2; 8 bases are shared with TRBD1. CDR3 length equals 13 residues. The trim removed 8 bases at V and 6 bases at J, leaving 8 bases unmatched. CDR1 and CDR2 (germline): LGHNT, FRNRAP. The CDR3 sequence: CASRYQGQDGYTF. The CDR3 DNA sequence: TGTGCTAGTAGATATCAGGGACAGGATGGCTACACCTTC.

The genes are TRBV5-5 and TRBJ1-4; 7 bases are a match to TRBD1. The CDR3 loop spans 17 amino acids. Losses at the gene ends were 1 base for V and 2 bases for J; bases not matched to a gene: 8. From germline, CDR1 is SGHKS and CDR2 YYEKEE (reference sequence). In nucleotides, the CDR3 is TGTGCCAGCAGCTTGAGGACAGGCGGCGGGACTAATGAAAAACTGTTTTTT. Translating it yields CASSLRTGGGTNEKLFF.

This chain joins TRBV13 and TRBJ2-5; perhaps TRBD1 as D (6 bases). The CDR3 runs 14 residues. Germline lookup yields CDR1 PRHDT and CDR2 FYEKMQ (reference sequence). Trimming pared 5 bases from V and 3 bases from J, leaving 13 bases between. The CDR3 DNA is TGTGCCAGCAGCCCAAGGGGGACGGAAGAGACCCAGTACTTC. Its translation: CASSPRGTEETQYF.

V is TRBV19 and J is TRBJ1-1; no reliable D call. Germline V gene sequence: CDR1 LNHDA, CDR2 SQIVND (reference sequence). The CDR3 totals 14 residues. Trimming removed 6 bases from V and 0 bases from J, with 11 bases in between. The chain's CDR3 is CASSVKALNTEAFF. The CDR3 DNA reads as TGTGCCAGTAGCGTTAAGGCTTTGAACACTGAAGCTTTCTTT.

The V and J genes are TRBV5-8 and TRBJ2-3, with TRBD1 matching 7 bases. Germline V gene sequence: CDR1 SGHTS, CDR2 YDEGEE. The V gene end was trimmed by 1 base and the J gene end by 5 bases; junction bases not matched to a gene: 10. This CDR3 has 16 amino acids. CDR3 sequence reads: CASSLIQGRLEDTQYF. CDR3 in DNA: TGTGCCAGCAGCTTGATACAGGGGCGTTTGGAAGATACGCAGTATTTT.

Comment on this clone: The same CDR3 can be traced to other DNA sequences in this sample. The rearrangement uses TRBV2 and TRBJ2-5, with D perhaps matching TRBD1 (6 bases). V was cut by 6 bases and J by 2 bases, with 34 bases left in between. Germline CDR1 and CDR2: SNHLY and FYNNEI. CDR3 length equals 21 residues. This CDR3 reads CASSWPDFDSGFLDSQETQYF. The CDR3 nucleotides are TGTGCCAGCAGCTGGCCAGACTTCGATTCGGGCTTTCTGGACAGTCAAGAGACCCAGTACTTC.

The rearrangement links TRBV6-5 to TRBJ1-4; 7 bases agree with TRBD1. The CDR3 is 14 residues long. The V gene's germline CDR1 is MNHEY and CDR2 SVGAGI. V lost 4 bases, J lost 3 bases, and 2 bases stayed unmatched. CDR3 sequence reads: CASSSGQSNEKLFF. CDR3 DNA: TGTGCCAGCAGTTCGGGACAGTCTAATGAAAAACTGTTTTTT.

The chain recombines TRBV7-9 with TRBJ2-3; 11 bases fit TRBD2. Looked up from germline, CDR1 is SEHNR and CDR2 is FQNEAQ (reference sequence). The V and J ends lost 1 base and 0 bases, in that order; junction bases with no gene match: 6. The CDR3 spans 18 residues. The CDR3 here is CASSLGRTSGQSTDTQYF. CDR3 DNA sequence: TGTGCCAGCAGCTTAGGGCGGACTAGCGGGCAAAGCACAGATACGCAGTATTTT.

V is TRBV7-2 and J is TRBJ1-2; possible D gene TRBD1, 6 bases. This CDR3 is built from 13 residues. V lost 5 bases and J lost 8, with 15 bases in between. Germline assignment: CDR1 SGHTA and CDR2 FQGNSA. This chain's CDR3 is CASSEPDSQGYTF. In DNA form, the CDR3 reads TGTGCCAGCAGCGAACCGGACAGTCAGGGCTACACCTTC.

This clone was recorded only once. The chain is built from TRBV4-1 and TRBJ2-5; D may be TRBD2 (6 bases). V lost 1 base to trimming and J lost 7 bases, with 19 bases between them. CDR1 and CDR2 from the germline V gene are MGHRA and YSYEKL. The CDR3 is made up of 16 amino acids. CDR3 sequence (DNA): TGCGCCAGCAGCCAAGGAGTGGGAGAGGGAGGTGGGACCCAGTACTTC. Translation gives CASSQGVGEGGGTQYF.

The chain has TRBV7-9 and TRBJ2-7; 8 bases are shared with TRBD1. Germline CDR1 SEHNR, CDR2 FQNEAQ (reference sequence). The ends lost 4 bases at V and 8 bases at J; junction bases unmatched: 10. CDR3 length: 14 residues. The CDR3 sequence is CASSSGQALLKQYF. As DNA, the CDR3 is TGTGCCAGCAGCTCGGGACAGGCCCTACTAAAGCAGTACTTC.

The chain uses TRBV5-6 and TRBJ1-5, with D perhaps matching TRBD1 (5 bases). Trimming left V 3 bases short and J 2 bases short, with 15 bases between. This CDR3 region has 16 residues. Per germline, CDR1 SGHDT and CDR2 YYEEEE. The CDR3: CASSSTDLRGNQPQHF. The DNA of the CDR3 is TGTGCCAGCAGCTCGACAGATCTCCGGGGCAATCAGCCCCAGCATTTT.